The 17 T cell receptor beta chains in this list originate from one sample, sequenced in a study of immune characterization of retroperitoneal liposarcoma. In TCRdb, the PCR reads were re-called with MiXCR into one record per CDR3 protein. This table has thousands of distinct CDR3 sequences, less than 30% appearing once. Sequencing was carried out using tumor tissue. Receptors originate from a female donor with retroperitoneal liposarcoma.

To note about this clonotype: The junction and the germline gene differ at one end; a read error may be behind it. V gene TRBV4-1 combines with J gene TRBJ2-1, with 7 bases aligning to TRBD2. The end of the DNA fits TRBJ2-5 better, so the J call may be wrong. Germline V CDR1 and CDR2: MGHRA, YSYEKL. The CDR3 totals 17 residues. As DNA, the CDR3 is TGTGCCAGCAGCCCCGGGACTACTAAAATACCCCGGGAGACCCAGTACTTC. This translates into CASSPGTTKIPRETQYF.

CDR3 nucleotides: TGTGCCAGCAGGGCCGGGACTGTGAACACTGAAGCTTTCTTT. Residues: CASRAGTVNTEAFF. The rearrangement uses TRBV11-2 and TRBJ1-1, with D possibly TRBD1 on 5 matching bases. The CDR3 spans 14 residues. CDR1 SGHAT and CDR2 FQNNGV come from the germline V gene. V was trimmed by 6 bases and J by 0 bases, leaving 11 bases between them.

This clonotype appeared many times. This rearrangement joins TRBV11-2 to TRBJ1-3; D is possibly TRBD1 (6 bases). The length of the CDR3 is 14 residues. Deletions cut 5 bases from V and 2 bases from J, with 10 bases between. Germline assignment: CDR1 SGHAT and CDR2 FQNNGV. CDR3 coding DNA: TGTGCCAGCAGCGACAGGACAGCTGGAAACACCATATATTTT. Translation gives CASSDRTAGNTIYF.

This clonotype appeared a few times. In DNA, the CDR3 is TGTGCCAGCAGTGCCTGGGCAGGGGGGGAGACCCAGTACTTC. Translating gives CASSAWAGGETQYF. The chain has TRBV6-1 and TRBJ2-3; a possible D gene is TRBD1 (7 bases). The end of the DNA fits TRBJ2-5 better, so the J call may be wrong. CDR1 is MNHNS and CDR2 is SASEGT in the germline V gene. The CDR3 totals 14 residues.

Only one count was recorded for this clonotype. At one boundary the junction diverges from the germline segment, which might be a read error. DNA of the CDR3: TGTACCAGCAGTTTGGCGGGAGCCCAAGAGACCCAGTACTTC. Its protein is CTSSLAGAQETQYF. The genes are TRBV12-3 or TRBV12-4 and TRBJ2-5; 7 bases match TRBD2. The CDR3 totals 14 residues.

Only a few counts were recorded for this clonotype. It is likely a read error, because the conserved phenylalanine at the end of the CDR3 is missing. The limits of the CDR3 on the DNA are not certain, so only TCRdb's listed CDR3 is given. J is TRBJ1-1 and V is TRBV11-2; the DNA was not used to check the table's D call, TRBD1. The length of the CDR3 is 16 amino acids, counting both ends. The germline CDR1 and CDR2 sequences are SGHAT and FQNNGV. CDR3 in amino acids: CASSWNWGPLSSSSGQ.

The chain combines TRBV2 with TRBJ2-1, with 12 bases that match TRBD2. TRBJ2-5 matches the DNA end more closely, so the J call is doubtful. Germline values: CDR1 SNHLY, CDR2 FYNNEI. The CDR3 loop spans 15 amino acids. CDR3 in amino acids: CASSDGLAGQETQYF. CDR3 bases: TGTGCCAGCAGCGATGGACTAGCGGGACAAGAGACCCAGTACTTC.

Comment on this clonotype: A much larger clone differs from this one at a single base, so this may be a read error. CDR3 region: CASSQAKGDSETQFF. The CDR3 coding sequence is TGCGCCAGCAGCCAAGCCAAGGGGGACTCGGAGACCCAGTTCTTC. V gene TRBV4-1 combines with J gene TRBJ2-1; D might be TRBD1 or TRBD2, each matching 6 bases. The CDR3 has 15 residues. V shed 1 base and J shed 13 bases, with 20 bases lying between them. The germline V gene has CDR1 MGHRA and CDR2 YSYEKL.

This sequence joins TRBV5-1 and TRBJ2-1, with TRBD1 matching 8 bases. This CDR3 spans 14 amino acids. Germline CDR1 SGHRS, CDR2 YFSETQ. The J segment lost 5 bases and the V segment lost 2 bases, leaving 3 bases of the junction unmatched. CDR3: CASSFQTGDNEQFF. As DNA, the CDR3 is TGCGCCAGCAGCTTCCAGACAGGGGACAATGAGCAGTTCTTC.

With respect to this clonotype: This is likely a read error, given that the CDR3 carries no conserved phenylalanine or tryptophan at its end. The gene calls are TRBV7-2 and TRBJ2-5; D perhaps matches TRBD2 (6 bases). The CDR3 consists of 15 residues. Germline CDR1 SGHTA, CDR2 FQGNSA. Trimming cost V 1 base and J 5 bases, with 14 bases left between them. As DNA, the CDR3 is TGTGCCAGCAGCTTAGATCCTAGGGGAGGTGAGACCCAGTACTTA. Protein: CASSLDPRGGETQYL.

V is TRBV7-6 and J is TRBJ2-1; D ambiguous. Per germline, CDR1 SGHVS and CDR2 FNYEAQ. CDR3 length equals 16 residues. Trimming pared 2 bases from V and 0 bases from J, leaving 11 bases between. CDR3 in amino acids: CASSLTGESSYNEQFF. As DNA, the CDR3 is TGTGCCAGCAGCTTAACGGGTGAGAGCTCCTACAATGAGCAGTTCTTC.

A word on this clonotype: It may be a read error: a sequence one base away is much more abundant. The V call is TRBV5-6, the J call TRBJ2-1; no reliable D call. CDR3 size: 12 residues. Looked up from germline, CDR1 is SGHDT and CDR2 is YYEEEE. The V gene lost 4 bases and the J gene lost 10 bases, with 12 bases spanning the gap. In nucleotides, the CDR3 is TGTGCCAGCAGCCGGAGCCTTGGAGAGCAGTTCTTC. Protein sequence: CASSRSLGEQFF.

V gene TRBV6-1 combines with J gene TRBJ1-1, with D possibly being TRBD1 (6 bases). Looked up from germline, CDR1 is MNHNS and CDR2 is SASEGT. CDR3 size: 13 residues. V lost 6 bases and J 1 base, leaving 9 bases between the germline ends. CDR3 nucleotides: TGTGCCAGCAGCCCGACAGGGAACACTGAAGCTTTCTTT. Its translation is CASSPTGNTEAFF.

This clonotype was counted many times. The rearrangement joins TRBV10-3 to TRBJ2-7, with 14 nucleotides matching TRBD2. CDR3 size: 17 residues. The junction had 8 bases not matched to a gene; V was cut back by 6 bases and J by 1 base. Germline V gene lookup returns CDR1 ENHRY and CDR2 SYGVKD. CDR3 sequence reads: CAISPGTSGGRSYEQYF. The CDR3 DNA follows: TGTGCCATCAGCCCCGGGACTAGCGGGGGCCGATCCTACGAGCAGTACTTC.

Only a few counts were recorded for this clonotype. This may arise from a read error, as a much more abundant clone is one base away. The rearrangement uses TRBV7-6 and TRBJ2-5; unclear D gene. V lost 5 bases and J 11 bases, leaving 30 bases between the germline ends. This CDR3 has 17 residues. The germline V gene encodes CDR1 SGHVS and CDR2 FNYEAQ. CDR3 nucleotides: TGTGCCAGCAGCCCCACCGTCCTGGAAAGCTCCTACAATGAGCAGTACTTC. Its protein is CASSPTVLESSYNEQYF.

V gene TRBV6-1 combines with J gene TRBJ2-5; the match to TRBD2 covers 10 bases. Judging by the DNA end, TRBJ2-7 fits better; the J call may be wrong. The CDR3 is 14 amino acids. The germline V gene encodes CDR1 MNHNS and CDR2 SASEGT. CDR3 region: CATTQREGRYEQYF. The CDR3 nucleotides are TGTGCCACAACACAGCGGGAGGGCCGGTACGAGCAGTACTTC.

This clonotype was seen only a few times. The chain joins TRBV6-4 to TRBJ2-2; D unresolved. CDR1 and CDR2 (germline): MRHNA, SNTAGT. V lost 2 bases and J lost 1, with 2 bases in between. The CDR3 is 13 residues long. CDR3 loop: CASSDVNTGELFF. CDR3 in DNA: TGTGCCAGCAGTGACGTGAACACCGGGGAGCTGTTTTTT.